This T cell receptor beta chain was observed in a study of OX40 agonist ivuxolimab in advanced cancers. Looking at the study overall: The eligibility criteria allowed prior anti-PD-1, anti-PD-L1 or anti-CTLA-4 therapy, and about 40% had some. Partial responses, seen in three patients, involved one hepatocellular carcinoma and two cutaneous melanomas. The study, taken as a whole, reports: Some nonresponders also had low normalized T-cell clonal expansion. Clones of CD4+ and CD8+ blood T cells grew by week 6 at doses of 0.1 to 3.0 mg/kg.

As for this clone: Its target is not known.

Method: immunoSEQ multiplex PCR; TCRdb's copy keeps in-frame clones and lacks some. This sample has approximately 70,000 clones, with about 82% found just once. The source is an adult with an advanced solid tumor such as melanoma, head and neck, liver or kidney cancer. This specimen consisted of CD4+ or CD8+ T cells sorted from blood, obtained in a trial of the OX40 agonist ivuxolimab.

CDR3 DNA sequence: TGTGCCAGCAGTACTAGAGGCCAGGCCAAAAACATTCAGTACTTC. Amino acids: CASSTRGQAKNIQYF. The rearrangement uses TRBV2 and TRBJ2-4; D possibly corresponds to TRBD2 (5 bases). CDR3 length: 15 amino acids. Germline V CDR1 and CDR2: SNHLY, FYNNEI. Trimming took off 5 bases at V and 1 base at J, with 12 bases between the two ends.